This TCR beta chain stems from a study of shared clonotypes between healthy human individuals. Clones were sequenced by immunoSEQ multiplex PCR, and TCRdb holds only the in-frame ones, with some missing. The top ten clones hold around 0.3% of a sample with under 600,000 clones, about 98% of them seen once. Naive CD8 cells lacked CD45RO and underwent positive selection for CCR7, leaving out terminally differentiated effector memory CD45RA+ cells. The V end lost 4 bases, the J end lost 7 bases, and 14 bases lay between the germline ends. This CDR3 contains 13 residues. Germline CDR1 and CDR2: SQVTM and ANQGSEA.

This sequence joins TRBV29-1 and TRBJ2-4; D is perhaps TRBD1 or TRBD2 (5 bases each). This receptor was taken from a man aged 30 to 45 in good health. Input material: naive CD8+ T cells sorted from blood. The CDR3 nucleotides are TGCAGCGTTGGCCTACGGGGACGGAACATTCAGTACTTC. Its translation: CSVGLRGRNIQYF.